This record looks at one T cell receptor beta chain sequence and its context. This sample was taken from a study of T-cell memory formation after mild COVID-19. The CDR3 runs 14 residues. Germline V gene lookup returns CDR1 SGHTA and CDR2 FQGNSA. V dropped 5 bases and J dropped 6 bases, with 16 bases sitting between them. MiXCR was run by TCRdb on the 5' RACE reads, yielding one entry per CDR3 protein. The data show 220,000 or so distinct CDR3 sequences, over 9.5% seen once. The origin of this receptor is a man between 18 and 35 years old who had mild COVID-19 (a few samples of this study predate the infection). Cell type and time point are not known. The source material was PBMCs or a T cell subset sorted from them (not recorded which). The chain links TRBV7-2 to TRBJ2-5, with a weak D call TRBD2 (6 bases). The CDR3 nucleotides read TGTGCCAGCAGCATAGTAGCGGCAGCTCAGACCCAGTACTTC. This gives the protein CASSIVAAAQTQYF.